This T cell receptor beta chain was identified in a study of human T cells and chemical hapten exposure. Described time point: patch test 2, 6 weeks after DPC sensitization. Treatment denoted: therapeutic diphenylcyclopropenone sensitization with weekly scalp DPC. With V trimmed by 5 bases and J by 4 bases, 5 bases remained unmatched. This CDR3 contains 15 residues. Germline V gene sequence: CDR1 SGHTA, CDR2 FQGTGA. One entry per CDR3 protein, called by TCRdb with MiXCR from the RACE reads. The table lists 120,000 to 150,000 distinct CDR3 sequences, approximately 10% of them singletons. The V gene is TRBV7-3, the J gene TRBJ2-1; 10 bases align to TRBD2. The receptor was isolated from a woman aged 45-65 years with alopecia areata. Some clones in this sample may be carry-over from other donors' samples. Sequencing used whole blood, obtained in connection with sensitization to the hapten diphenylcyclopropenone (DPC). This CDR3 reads CASSPQLAGYNEQFF. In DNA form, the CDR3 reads TGTGCCAGCAGCCCACAACTAGCGGGATACAATGAGCAGTTCTTC.